This TCR beta chain was sequenced for a study of human thymus T cells. Whole-study findings and limits: Related studies found that unrelated individuals share highly overlapping thymic repertoires.

The CDR3 is 16 amino acids. Germline V gene sequence: CDR1 MGHRA, CDR2 YSYEKL. After removal of 0 bases from V and 7 bases from J, the junction contained 9 bases not matched to a gene. Concerning this clone itself: Its antigen is not known.

The thymus was resected at corrective cardiac surgery. Measured with immunoSEQ multiplex PCR; TCRdb has only the in-frame clones, and not every one. The sample has 65,000 to 90,000 clones, 90% to 95% seen once; the top ten hold 0.034%. The sequence derives from a girl less than two years old with a congenital heart defect but otherwise immunologically healthy. J is TRBJ2-7 and V is TRBV4-1; 10 positions match TRBD1. Sequenced input: thymus tissue. The CDR3 region is CASSQDSGTGAREQYF. For the CDR3, the DNA is TGCGCCAGCAGCCAAGATTCGGGGACAGGGGCGCGGGAGCAGTACTTC.